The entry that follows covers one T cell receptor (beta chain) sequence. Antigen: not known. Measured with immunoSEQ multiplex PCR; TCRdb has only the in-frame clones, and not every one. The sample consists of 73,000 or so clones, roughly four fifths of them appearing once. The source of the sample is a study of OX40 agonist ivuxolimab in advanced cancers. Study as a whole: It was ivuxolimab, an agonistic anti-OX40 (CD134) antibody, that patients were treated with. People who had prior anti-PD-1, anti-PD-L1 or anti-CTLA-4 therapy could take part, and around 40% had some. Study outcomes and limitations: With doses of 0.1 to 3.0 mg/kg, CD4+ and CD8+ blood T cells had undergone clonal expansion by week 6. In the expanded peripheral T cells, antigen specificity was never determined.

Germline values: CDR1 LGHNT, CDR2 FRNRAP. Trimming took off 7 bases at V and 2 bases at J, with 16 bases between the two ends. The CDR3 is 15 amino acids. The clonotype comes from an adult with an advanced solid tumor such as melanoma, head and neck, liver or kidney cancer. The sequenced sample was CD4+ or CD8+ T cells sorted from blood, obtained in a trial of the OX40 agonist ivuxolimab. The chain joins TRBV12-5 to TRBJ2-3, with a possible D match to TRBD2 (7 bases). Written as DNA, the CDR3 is TGTGCTAGTGCCCTGCAGCGGGACAACACAGATACGCAGTATTTT. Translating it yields CASALQRDNTDTQYF.